These 29 T cell receptor beta chains came from one sample sequenced in a study of CD8+CD57+ T cells in acquired aplastic anemia. Only patients with CD8+CD57+ cell expansion on flow cytometry were chosen for sequencing. TCR beta VDJ and CDR3 profiling used genomic DNA as template. TCRdb reprocessed the reads with MiXCR, giving one entry per CDR3 protein. The sample contains 400,000 to 600,000 distinct CDR3 sequences, over 25% of which appear only once. The sample taken for sequencing was sorted CD4+, CD8+, or CD8+CD57+ T cells (not recorded which) from PBMCs. The receptors were sampled from a human donor with aplastic anemia.

The chain couples TRBV20-1 to TRBJ1-3, with D possibly TRBD1 on 5 matching bases. Trimming shortened V by 6 bases and J by 0 bases, and 12 bases separated the two germline ends. The CDR3 covers 14 residues. The germline V gene has CDR1 DFQATT and CDR2 SNEGSKA (reference sequence). CDR3 bases: TGCAGTGCCTACGACAGCCACTCTGGAAACACCATATATTTT. As protein: CSAYDSHSGNTIYF.

This clonotype has at least ten counts. The chain is built from TRBV20-1 and TRBJ2-7; 9 nucleotides align to TRBD2. The V segment lost 6 bases and the J segment 5 bases; nucleotides outside the gene matches: 8. Germline V lookup: CDR1 DFQATT, CDR2 SNEGSKA (reference sequence). There are 13 residues in the CDR3. This CDR3 is CSAISGSKNEQYF. CDR3 nucleotide sequence: TGCAGTGCCATTAGCGGGAGTAAGAACGAGCAGTACTTC.

The chain employs TRBV5-1 and TRBJ2-2, with no clear D. The CDR3 length is 13 residues. Germline CDR1 and CDR2: SGHRS and YFSETQ. V lost 7 bases, J lost 4 bases, and 11 bases lay in between. The CDR3 DNA reads TGCGCCAGCGGGTCCAACAGCACCGGGGAGCTGTTTTTT. This encodes CASGSNSTGELFF.

This clonotype was picked up a small number of times. CDR3 DNA: TGTGCCAGCAGCTTAGAGCGACAGGGCGGTACGAACACCGGGGAGCTGTTTTTT. Its translation is CASSLERQGGTNTGELFF. The chain employs TRBV7-6 and TRBJ2-2, with TRBD1 matching 7 bases. The V and J ends lost 1 base and 0 bases, in that order; junction bases with no gene match: 8. The CDR3 spans 18 residues. Germline V lookup: CDR1 SGHVS, CDR2 FNYEAQ.

This clonotype was observed at least ten times. The chain couples TRBV7-2 to TRBJ1-2; 8 nucleotides align to TRBD1. J was trimmed by 6 bases and V by 2 bases; bases with no gene match: 8. The V gene's germline CDR1 is SGHTA and CDR2 FQGNSA. The CDR3 extends over 15 amino acids. CDR3 DNA: TGTGCCAGCAGCTTATCTGGACAGGGCATCGATGGCTACACCTTC. This codes for CASSLSGQGIDGYTF.

This chain joins TRBV6-1 and TRBJ1-2; D is uncertain. The CDR3 extends over 13 amino acids. Germline assignment: CDR1 MNHNS and CDR2 SASEGT. V was cut by 2 bases and J by 4 bases, with 8 bases left in between. CDR3 loop: CASSERATYGYTF. The CDR3 coding sequence is TGTGCCAGCAGTGAACGGGCTACCTATGGCTACACCTTC.

V is TRBV29-1 and J is TRBJ2-7, with D possibly matching TRBD1 (6 bases). Germline V CDR1 and CDR2: SQVTM, ANQGSEA. V was clipped by 8 bases and J by 3 bases, with 17 bases between them. The CDR3 totals 13 residues. The CDR3 reads CSSPSRDNYEQYF. The CDR3 DNA is TGCAGCTCACCATCTAGGGACAACTACGAGCAGTACTTC.

Of note for this clonotype: This clone may be a read error of a much larger clone one base away. The J gene is TRBJ1-5, the V gene TRBV24-1; no definite D call. The CDR3 has 9 residues. The V gene's germline CDR1 is KGHDR and CDR2 SFDVKD. V was clipped by 8 bases and J by 5 bases, with 0 bases between them. CDR3 loop: CATNQPQHF. In nucleotides, the CDR3 is TGTGCCACCAATCAGCCCCAGCATTTT.

In this sample, this clonotype turned up many times. The chain carries TRBV2 and TRBJ1-6; no firm D call. The length of the CDR3 is 12 residues. Germline V gives CDR1 SNHLY, CDR2 FYNNEI. Trimming cost V 7 bases and J 6 bases, with 7 bases left between them. The CDR3 loop is CASKASNSPLHF. In DNA form, the CDR3 reads TGTGCCAGCAAGGCCAGTAATTCACCCCTCCACTTT.

This clonotype showed up many times. The chain joins TRBV5-1 to TRBJ1-3, with D possibly TRBD1 on 5 matching bases. This CDR3 is built from 13 residues. V was clipped by 4 bases and J by 4 bases, with 9 bases between them. Germline V CDR1 and CDR2: SGHRS, YFSETQ. The DNA for the CDR3 is TGCGCCAGCAGCGAGGGGTCAGGAAACACCATATATTTT. Its translation: CASSEGSGNTIYF.

This clonotype has ten or more counts. V gene TRBV7-8 combines with J gene TRBJ2-3; no definite D call. Germline V CDR1 and CDR2: SGHVS, FQNEAQ. The CDR3 loop spans 13 amino acids. V was trimmed by 4 bases and J by 4 bases, leaving 9 bases between them. The CDR3 loop reads CASSSQVADTQYF. The CDR3 DNA reads TGTGCCAGCAGCTCCCAGGTGGCAGATACGCAGTATTTT.

This clonotype was observed at least ten times. The rearrangement links TRBV12-3 or TRBV12-4 to TRBJ1-2; TRBD1 might be the D (6 bases). The CDR3 length is 14 residues. Trimming removed 6 bases at V and 4 bases at J, with 15 bases between. CDR3 DNA: TGTGCCAGCAGCGGAACAGGGTACGGCTATGGCTACACCTTC. Its protein product is CASSGTGYGYGYTF.

The chain recombines TRBV24-1 with TRBJ1-3, with 7 bases aligning to TRBD1. The CDR3 is 15 amino acids. Germline assignment: CDR1 KGHDR and CDR2 SFDVKD. Unmatched junction bases numbered 7, after V lost 5 bases and J lost 4 bases. CDR3: CATSGTGTVGNTIYF. The CDR3 DNA is TGTGCCACCAGTGGGACCGGGACAGTCGGAAACACCATATATTTT.

This clonotype was seen a handful of times. The chain recombines TRBV20-1 with TRBJ1-3; TRBD1 might be the D (5 bases). The germline V and J ends were trimmed by 3 bases and 0 bases, with 12 bases remaining between them. The germline V gene has CDR1 DFQATT and CDR2 SNEGSKA (reference sequence). The CDR3 sequence is 15 residues long. The CDR3 nucleotides are TGCAGTGCTAGCAGTCGGACAAGCTCTGGAAACACCATATATTTT. Residues: CSASSRTSSGNTIYF.

The chain joins TRBV24-1 to TRBJ2-3, with D maybe TRBD2 (5 bases). The length of the CDR3 is 15 residues. Germline CDR1 and CDR2: KGHDR and SFDVKD. V lost 11 bases and J 3 bases, leaving 20 bases between the germline ends. The CDR3 nucleotides are TGTGCCAGCAGCCAAGATATCGGGGTTACAGATACGCAGTATTTT. Its protein product is CASSQDIGVTDTQYF.

The gene calls are TRBV7-3 and TRBJ2-3; D may correspond to TRBD1 or TRBD2 (5 bases each). The length of the CDR3 is 17 residues. V was pared by 4 bases and J by 1 base, with 18 bases between. The germline V gene has CDR1 SGHTA and CDR2 FQGTGA. The CDR3 here is CASSSRAGTLGTDTQYF. The CDR3 nucleotides read TGTGCCAGCAGCTCCAGAGCAGGGACCCTAGGCACAGATACGCAGTATTTT.

CDR3 DNA: TGTGCCACCAGCAGAGGGGACCCAAATACGCAGTATTTT. As protein: CATSRGDPNTQYF. This chain uses TRBV15 with TRBJ2-3; D possibly matches TRBD1 or TRBD2 (5 bases each). Germline CDR1 LNHNV, CDR2 YYDKDF (reference sequence). This CDR3 is 13 amino acids long. Trimming left V 1 base short and J 7 bases short, with 9 bases between.

Here the CDR3 DNA reads TGTGCCAGTAGCGAACCGGGGGGGGATCAGCCCCAGCATTTT. This sequence encodes CASSEPGGDQPQHF. V usage is TRBV19 and J usage is TRBJ1-5, with D perhaps matching TRBD1 (5 bases). The CDR3 contains 14 residues. V was shortened by 6 bases and J by 5 bases, with 14 bases between the two germline ends. Looked up from germline, CDR1 is LNHDA and CDR2 is SQIVND (reference sequence). The full variable domain, with the rest looked up from reference TRBV19 and TRBJ1-5, is DGGITQSPKYLFRKEGQNVTLSCEQNLNHDAMYWYRQDPGQGLRLIYYSQIVNDFQKGDIAEGYSVSREKKESFPLTVTSAQKNPTAFYLCASSEPGGDQPQHFGDGTRLSIL.

This clonotype was seen at least ten times. The V and J genes are TRBV12-3 or TRBV12-4 and TRBJ1-2; D may be TRBD1 (6 bases). V lost 3 bases and J 3 bases, leaving 14 bases between the germline ends. This CDR3 is 15 amino acids long. CDR3 protein: CASSFSTGGDYGYTF. The CDR3 region has the DNA TGTGCCAGCAGTTTCTCGACAGGAGGTGACTATGGCTACACCTTC.

This clonotype was counted between two and nine times. A much larger clone lies a single base off, so this may be a read error. This chain joins TRBV11-1 and TRBJ1-6; 9 nucleotides line up with TRBD1. Per germline, CDR1 SGHAT and CDR2 FQDESV (reference sequence). This CDR3 has 16 amino acids. The V and J ends lost 5 bases and 9 bases, in that order; junction bases with no gene match: 11. The DNA of the CDR3 is TGTGCCAGCAGCAACAGCGCCGGGACAGGGTGTTCACCCCTCCACTTT. Encoded protein: CASSNSAGTGCSPLHF.

As concerns this clonotype: This sequence may be a read error, since a much larger clone differs from it by one base. The chain carries TRBV7-6 and TRBJ2-1; the match to TRBD2 covers 7 bases. Trimming at V came to 1 base and at J to 6 bases, leaving 6 bases not matched to a gene. The CDR3 is made up of 15 amino acids. CDR1 is SGHVS and CDR2 is FNYEAQ in the germline V gene. The DNA of the CDR3 is TGTGCCAGCAGCTTAGGAACTAGCGACGCCAATGAGCAGTTCTTC. Its translation is CASSLGTSDANEQFF. The full variable domain, with the rest looked up from reference TRBV7-6 and TRBJ2-1, is GAGVSQSPRYKVTKRGQDVALRCDPISGHVSLYWYRQALGQGPEFLTYFNYEAQQDKSGLPNDRFSAERPEGSISTLTIQRTEQRDSAMYRCASSLGTSDANEQFFGPGTRLTVL.

This clonotype showed up many times. This rearrangement joins TRBV20-1 to TRBJ1-6; D not resolved. CDR3 length equals 15 residues. V was clipped by 5 bases and J by 0 bases, with 11 bases between them. Germline V gives CDR1 DFQATT, CDR2 SNEGSKA (reference sequence). CDR3 amino acids: CSARADSSYNSPLHF. The CDR3 nucleotides are TGCAGTGCTCGAGCGGACTCCTCCTATAATTCACCCCTCCACTTT.

There are many counts of this clonotype. The genes are TRBV10-2 and TRBJ1-6, with a tentative D call TRBD1 (5 bases). The CDR3 has 14 amino acids. In germline, CDR1 is WSHSY, CDR2 SAAADI. With 7 bases removed from V and 10 bases from J, the gap between germline ends came to 17 bases. CDR3 bases: TGCGCCAGCACCCGGGGGGAACGGGCGTCACCCCTCCACTTT. Translating it yields CASTRGERASPLHF.

This clonotype was counted ten times or more. The chain uses TRBV20-1 and TRBJ1-2, with D perhaps TRBD1 (5 bases). This CDR3 contains 13 residues. Germline V lookup: CDR1 DFQATT, CDR2 SNEGSKA (reference sequence). Trimming left V 5 bases short and J 3 bases short, with 13 bases between. CDR3 in amino acids: CSAESQGDYGYTF. The CDR3 DNA follows: TGCAGTGCTGAATCTCAGGGAGACTATGGCTACACCTTC.

This clonotype was seen only a few times. This chain uses TRBV19 with TRBJ2-2; 8 nucleotides align to TRBD1. Germline CDR1 LNHDA, CDR2 SQIVND (reference sequence). V lost 5 bases and J lost 1; bases outside the gene matches: 6. The length of the CDR3 is 16 residues. CDR3 DNA sequence: TGTGCCAGTAGTGACAGGGGCCCGATGAACACCGGGGAGCTGTTTTTT. Its protein product is CASSDRGPMNTGELFF.

This clonotype came up once. Just one base apart from a much larger clone, this may be a read error. The chain joins TRBV5-1 to TRBJ2-7; TRBD1 agrees at 10 bases. Germline V gene data show CDR1 as SGHRS and CDR2 as YFSETQ. The CDR3 runs to 13 residues. CDR3 loop: CASSSGTGAEQCF. DNA for the CDR3: TGCGCCAGCAGCTCAGGGACAGGGGCCGAGCAGTGCTTC.

The sample holds a few counts of this clonotype. The V call is TRBV7-9, the J call TRBJ2-4; D might be TRBD1 (6 bases). CDR3 length: 15 amino acids. Germline V CDR1 and CDR2: SEHNR, FQNEAQ (reference sequence). V lost 1 base and J lost 11, with 18 bases in between. The chain's CDR3 is CASSLGDTPRVFQYF. CDR3 DNA: TGTGCCAGCAGCTTAGGGGACACCCCTCGCGTATTTCAGTACTTC.

The chain employs TRBV2 and TRBJ1-2, with D perhaps TRBD1 (6 bases). Trimming cost V 6 bases and J 2 bases, with 10 bases left between them. CDR1 and CDR2 (germline): SNHLY, FYNNEI. The CDR3 loop spans 13 amino acids. CDR3 sequence reads: CASRDRKNYGYTF. DNA of the CDR3: TGTGCCAGCAGGGACAGAAAAAACTATGGCTACACCTTC.

This chain uses TRBV9 with TRBJ2-7; D unresolved. This CDR3 has 12 residues. Germline CDR1 reads SGDLS; CDR2 reads YYNGEE. V lost 4 bases and J 4 bases, leaving 9 bases between the germline ends. The CDR3: CASSPDMYEQYF. Here the CDR3 DNA reads TGTGCCAGCAGCCCAGACATGTACGAGCAGTACTTC.